This TCR beta chain is drawn from a study of identical twins. TCRdb used MiXCR to reprocess the 5' RACE reads, holding one entry per CDR3 protein. The table includes roughly 710,000 distinct CDR3 sequences, over 5% detected once. Healthy Caucasians supplied all donations. Per germline, CDR1 SEHNR and CDR2 FQNEAQ (reference sequence). This CDR3 spans 15 amino acids. Trimming took off 1 base at V and 6 bases at J, with 10 bases between the two ends. This clonotype occurred many times. Its antigen is undetermined. Study outcomes and limitations: Models underestimated TCR alpha sharing (out-of-frame) in monozygotic twins. Researchers caution that invariant MAIT and iNKT cells could partly confound zero-insertion analyses. Without tracking the same donors, conclusions rested on cross-sectional statistical analysis.

This TCR came from a man aged 18 to 30 in good health. Sequenced material: naive T cells sorted from blood. V gene TRBV7-9 combines with J gene TRBJ1-6; D is perhaps TRBD1 (6 bases). As DNA, the CDR3 is TGTGCCAGCAGCTTAGGACAGGACTCTAATTCACCCCTCCACTTT. Translating gives CASSLGQDSNSPLHF.